This T cell receptor (beta chain) was recovered during a study of cytomegalovirus exposure and HLA in healthy donors. Primers included in the PCR were 60 Vbeta and 13 Jbeta primers. This table comes from immunoSEQ multiplex PCR, and its TCRdb copy is limited to in-frame clones, with some not included. The top ten clones hold more than 3% of a sample with 100,000 to 150,000 clones, approximately 80% of them seen once. Germline CDR1 and CDR2: GTSNPN and SVGIG (reference sequence). Trimming removed 1 base from V and 1 base from J, with 10 bases in between. The CDR3 contains 14 residues. The sequenced sample consisted of PBMCs. The chain joins TRBV30 to TRBJ1-1; no definite D call. The source of this sequence is a man aged 35 to 55 in good health and CMV-seronegative. The DNA for the CDR3 is TGTGCCTGGAGTGCGAGCCCTAGGAACACTGAAGCTTTCTTT. Its translation is CAWSASPRNTEAFF.